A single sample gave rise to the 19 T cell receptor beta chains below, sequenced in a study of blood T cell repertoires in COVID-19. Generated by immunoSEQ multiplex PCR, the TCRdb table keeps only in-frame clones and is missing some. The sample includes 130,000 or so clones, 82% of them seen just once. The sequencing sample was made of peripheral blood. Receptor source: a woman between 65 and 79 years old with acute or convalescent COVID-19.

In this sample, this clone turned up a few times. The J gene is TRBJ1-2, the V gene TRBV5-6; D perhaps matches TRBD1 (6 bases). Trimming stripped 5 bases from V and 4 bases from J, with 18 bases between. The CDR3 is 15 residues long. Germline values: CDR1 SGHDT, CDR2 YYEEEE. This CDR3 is CASSLSAWTVYGYTF. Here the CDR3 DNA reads TGTGCCAGCAGTCTGTCGGCCTGGACAGTCTATGGCTACACCTTC.

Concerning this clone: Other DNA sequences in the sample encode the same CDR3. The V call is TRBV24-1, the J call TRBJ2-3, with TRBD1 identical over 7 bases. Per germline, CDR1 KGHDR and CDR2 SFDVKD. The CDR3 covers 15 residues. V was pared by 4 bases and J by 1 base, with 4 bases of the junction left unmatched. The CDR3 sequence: CATSDPGQGTDTQYF. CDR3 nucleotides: TGTGCCACCAGTGACCCCGGACAGGGCACAGATACGCAGTATTTT.

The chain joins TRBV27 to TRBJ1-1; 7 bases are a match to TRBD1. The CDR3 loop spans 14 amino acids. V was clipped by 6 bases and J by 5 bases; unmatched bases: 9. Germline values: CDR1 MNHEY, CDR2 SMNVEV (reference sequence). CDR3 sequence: CASSAQGIGTEAFF. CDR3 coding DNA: TGTGCCAGCAGCGCACAGGGGATAGGGACTGAAGCTTTCTTT.

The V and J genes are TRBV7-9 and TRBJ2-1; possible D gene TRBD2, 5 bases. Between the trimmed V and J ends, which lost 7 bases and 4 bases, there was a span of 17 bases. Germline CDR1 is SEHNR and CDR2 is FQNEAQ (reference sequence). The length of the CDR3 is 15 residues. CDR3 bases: TGTGCCAGCATTAAGGAGCGGCTAAAATACAATGAGCAGTTCTTC. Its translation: CASIKERLKYNEQFF. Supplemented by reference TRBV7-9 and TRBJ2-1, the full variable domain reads DTGVSQNPRHKITKRGQNVTFRCDPISEHNRLYWYRQTLGQGPEFLTYFQNEAQLEKSRLLSDRFSAERPKGSFSTLEIQRTEQGDSAMYLCASIKERLKYNEQFFGPGTRLTVL.

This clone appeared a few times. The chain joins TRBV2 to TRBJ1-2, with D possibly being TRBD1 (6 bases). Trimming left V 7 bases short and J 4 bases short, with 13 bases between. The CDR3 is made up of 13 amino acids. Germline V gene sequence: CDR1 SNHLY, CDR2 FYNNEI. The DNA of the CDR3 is TGTGCCAGCACCGGACAGTCCCCCTATGGCTACACCTTC. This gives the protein CASTGQSPYGYTF.

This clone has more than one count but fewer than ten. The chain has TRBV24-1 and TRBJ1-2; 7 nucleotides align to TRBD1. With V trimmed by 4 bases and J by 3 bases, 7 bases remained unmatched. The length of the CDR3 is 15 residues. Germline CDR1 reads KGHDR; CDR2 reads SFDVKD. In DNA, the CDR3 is TGTGCCACCAGTGACCCCGGGACAGAAGACTATGGCTACACCTTC. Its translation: CATSDPGTEDYGYTF.

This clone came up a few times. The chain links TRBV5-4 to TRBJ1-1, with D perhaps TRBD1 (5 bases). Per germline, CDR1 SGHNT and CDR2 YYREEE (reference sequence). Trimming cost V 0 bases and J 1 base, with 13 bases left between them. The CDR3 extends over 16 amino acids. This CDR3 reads CASSLAGQGRNTEAFF. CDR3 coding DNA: TGTGCCAGCAGCTTGGCCGGGCAGGGTAGGAACACTGAAGCTTTCTTT. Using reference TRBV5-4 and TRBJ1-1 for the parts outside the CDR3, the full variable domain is ETGVTQSPTHLIKTRGQQVTLRCSSQSGHNTVSWYQQALGQGPQFIFQYYREEENGRGNFPPRFSGLQFPNYSSELNVNALELDDSALYLCASSLAGQGRNTEAFFGQGTRLTVV.

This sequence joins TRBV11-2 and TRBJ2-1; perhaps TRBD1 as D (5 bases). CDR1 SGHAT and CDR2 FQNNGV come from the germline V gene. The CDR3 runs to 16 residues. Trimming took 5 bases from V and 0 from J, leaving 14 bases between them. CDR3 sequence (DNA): TGTGCCAGCAGCCGACTCCAGGGTATCTCCTACAATGAGCAGTTCTTC. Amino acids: CASSRLQGISYNEQFF.

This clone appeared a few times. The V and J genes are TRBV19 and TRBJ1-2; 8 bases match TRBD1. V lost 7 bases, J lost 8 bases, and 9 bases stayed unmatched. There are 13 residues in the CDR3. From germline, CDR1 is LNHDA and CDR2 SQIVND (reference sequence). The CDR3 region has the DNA TGTGCCAGTAACCAGGACAGGGTGAGGGGCTACACCTTC. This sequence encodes CASNQDRVRGYTF. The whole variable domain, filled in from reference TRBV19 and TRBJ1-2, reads DGGITQSPKYLFRKEGQNVTLSCEQNLNHDAMYWYRQDPGQGLRLIYYSQIVNDFQKGDIAEGYSVSREKKESFPLTVTSAQKNPTAFYLCASNQDRVRGYTFGSGTRLTVV.

CDR3 bases: TGTGCCAGCAGCCCGGTCGAGTTTCTGGAGCAGTACTTC. Its protein product is CASSPVEFLEQYF. The rearrangement joins TRBV7-9 to TRBJ2-7; D is unresolved. This CDR3 has 13 amino acids. Germline V CDR1 and CDR2: SEHNR, FQNEAQ (reference sequence). V dropped 5 bases and J dropped 7 bases, with 15 bases sitting between them.

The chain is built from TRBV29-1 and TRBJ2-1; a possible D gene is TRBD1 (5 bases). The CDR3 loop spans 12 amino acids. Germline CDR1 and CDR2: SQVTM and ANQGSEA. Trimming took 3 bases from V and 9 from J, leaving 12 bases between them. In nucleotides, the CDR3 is TGCAGCGTTGACGCCAGGGCGGTTGAGCAGTTCTTC. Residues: CSVDARAVEQFF.

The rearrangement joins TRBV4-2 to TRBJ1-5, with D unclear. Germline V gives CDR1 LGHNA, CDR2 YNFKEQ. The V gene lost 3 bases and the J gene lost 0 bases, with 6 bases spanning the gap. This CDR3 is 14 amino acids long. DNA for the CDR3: TGTGCCAGCAGCCAGCCGGGTAGCAATCAGCCCCAGCATTTT. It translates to CASSQPGSNQPQHF.

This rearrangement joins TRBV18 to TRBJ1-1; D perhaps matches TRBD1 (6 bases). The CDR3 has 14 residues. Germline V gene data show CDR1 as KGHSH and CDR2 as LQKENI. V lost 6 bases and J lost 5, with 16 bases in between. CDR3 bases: TGTGCCAGCTCGACAGGCCCGAGGGCGACTGAAGCTTTCTTT. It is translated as CASSTGPRATEAFF.

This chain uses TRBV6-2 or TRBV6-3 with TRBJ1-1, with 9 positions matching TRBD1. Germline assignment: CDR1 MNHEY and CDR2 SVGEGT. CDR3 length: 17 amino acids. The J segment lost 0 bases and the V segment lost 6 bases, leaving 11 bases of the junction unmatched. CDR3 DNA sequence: TGTGCCAGCAGATACAGGACAGGGGTGCCCATGAACACTGAAGCTTTCTTT. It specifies CASRYRTGVPMNTEAFF.

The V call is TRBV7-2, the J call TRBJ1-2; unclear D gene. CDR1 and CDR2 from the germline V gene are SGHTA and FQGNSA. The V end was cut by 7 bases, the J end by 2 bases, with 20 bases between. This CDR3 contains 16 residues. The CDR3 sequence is CASTREFTTRNYGYTF. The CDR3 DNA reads TGTGCCAGCACCCGGGAGTTTACGACTAGAAACTATGGCTACACCTTC.

CDR3 protein: CATSRDRADEKLFF. CDR3 bases: TGTGCCACCAGCAGAGACAGGGCTGATGAAAAACTGTTTTTT. This chain connects TRBV15 to TRBJ1-4; possible D gene TRBD1, 5 bases. Trimming took 0 bases from V and 6 from J, leaving 8 bases between them. This CDR3 has 14 amino acids. Per the germline V gene, CDR1 is LNHNV and CDR2 is YYDKDF (reference sequence).

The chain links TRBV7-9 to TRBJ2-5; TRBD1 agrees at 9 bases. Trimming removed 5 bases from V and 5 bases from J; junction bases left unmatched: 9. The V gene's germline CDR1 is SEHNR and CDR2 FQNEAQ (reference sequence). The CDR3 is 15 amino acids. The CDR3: CASSNPQGAAETQYF. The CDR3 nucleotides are TGTGCCAGCAGCAACCCACAGGGGGCGGCCGAGACCCAGTACTTC. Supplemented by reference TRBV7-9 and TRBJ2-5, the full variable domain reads DTGVSQNPRHKITKRGQNVTFRCDPISEHNRLYWYRQTLGQGPEFLTYFQNEAQLEKSRLLSDRFSAERPKGSFSTLEIQRTEQGDSAMYLCASSNPQGAAETQYFGPGTRLLVL.

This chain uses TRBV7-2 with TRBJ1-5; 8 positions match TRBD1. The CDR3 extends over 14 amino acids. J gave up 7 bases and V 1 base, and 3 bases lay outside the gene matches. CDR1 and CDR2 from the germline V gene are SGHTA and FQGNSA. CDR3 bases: TGTGCCAGCAGCTTAGGGGGACAGGTCCAGCCCCAGCATTTT. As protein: CASSLGGQVQPQHF.

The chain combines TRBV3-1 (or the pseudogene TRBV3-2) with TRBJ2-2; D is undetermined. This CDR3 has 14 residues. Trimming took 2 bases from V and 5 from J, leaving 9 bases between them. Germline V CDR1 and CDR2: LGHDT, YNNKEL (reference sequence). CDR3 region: CASSQNSRTGELFF. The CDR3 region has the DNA TGTGCCAGCAGCCAAAACTCTCGGACCGGGGAGCTGTTTTTT.